The next 15 T cell receptor beta chains were all read from a single sample in a study of T cell repertoires in cytomegalovirus infection. TCRdb re-derived calls from the reads in MiXCR, one entry per CDR3 protein. The sample has under 300,000 distinct CDR3 sequences, 20% to 25% seen once. Their recognized antigens are unknown. This specimen consisted of cultured PBMCs, obtained from culture after CMV antigen stimulation. Every receptor here comes from a human donor in good health (CMV status not recorded). Some clones in this sample may be carry-over from other donors' samples.

The V and J genes are TRBV6-2 or TRBV6-3 and TRBJ1-5; D is undetermined. The germline V gene has CDR1 MNHEY and CDR2 SVGEGT. Trimming cost V 4 bases and J 4 bases, with 17 bases left between them. CDR3 size: 16 residues. The CDR3 bases are TGTGCCAGCAGTTCACACGAGGGAACAGCGAATCAGCCCCAGCATTTT. This sequence encodes CASSSHEGTANQPQHF.

The gene calls are TRBV7-8 and TRBJ1-5; D might be TRBD1 (5 bases). The CDR3 runs to 13 residues. The V gene lost 1 base and the J gene lost 7 bases, with 8 bases spanning the gap. From germline, CDR1 is SGHVS and CDR2 FQNEAQ. CDR3 amino acids: CASSLEGVQPQHF. The CDR3 DNA reads TGTGCCAGCAGCTTAGAAGGGGTCCAGCCCCAGCATTTT.

This clonotype was observed many times. The chain recombines TRBV7-2 with TRBJ2-3; tentative D call: TRBD2 (5 bases). This CDR3 contains 15 residues. V was trimmed by 1 base and J by 2 bases, leaving 10 bases between them. Per the germline V gene, CDR1 is SGHTA and CDR2 is FQGNSA. CDR3 nucleotides: TGTGCCAGCAGCTTAGAGAGCGGCCACACAGATACGCAGTATTTT. Encoded protein: CASSLESGHTDTQYF.

Only a few counts were recorded for this clonotype. This chain links TRBV11-2 with TRBJ1-4, with 9 bases matching TRBD1. The CDR3 spans 15 residues. Trimming cost V 4 bases and J 7 bases; bases outside gene matches: 7. The V gene's germline CDR1 is SGHAT and CDR2 FQNNGV. For the CDR3, the DNA is TGTGCCAGCAGCTCACCCGGGACAGGGAGTGAAAAACTGTTTTTT. This sequence encodes CASSSPGTGSEKLFF. Based on the CDR3 plus reference TRBV11-2 and TRBJ1-4, the full variable domain is EAGVAQSPRYKIIEKRQSVAFWCNPISGHATLYWYQQILGQGPKLLIQFQNNGVVDDSQLPKDRFSAERLKGVDSTLKIQPAKLEDSAVYLCASSSPGTGSEKLFFGSGTQLSVL.

CDR3 in amino acids: CASSRTGVAGETQYF. CDR3 coding DNA: TGTGCCAGCAGCAGAACGGGAGTGGCCGGGGAGACCCAGTACTTC. The chain joins TRBV9 to TRBJ2-5; possibly TRBD2 for D (6 bases). The CDR3 consists of 15 residues. The V and J ends lost 4 bases and 5 bases respectively, with 18 bases between them. Germline-derived CDR1 and CDR2 are SGDLS and YYNGEE.

V is TRBV4-1 and J is TRBJ2-7; tentative D call: TRBD2 (6 bases). Trimming shortened V by 0 bases and J by 4 bases, and 13 bases separated the two germline ends. Germline lookup yields CDR1 MGHRA and CDR2 YSYEKL. CDR3 length: 15 residues. As DNA, the CDR3 is TGCGCCAGCAGCCAAGAGGCGCGGGGCGGTTACGAGCAGTACGTC. It yields the protein CASSQEARGGYEQYV.

This clonotype was seen a few times. The CDR3 loop is CASSLAGIGAGWDEQFF. CDR3 bases: TGTGCCAGCAGCTTAGCCGGGATCGGTGCTGGGTGGGATGAGCAGTTCTTC. The gene calls are TRBV7-9 and TRBJ2-1, with D perhaps matching TRBD2 (5 bases). Germline V gene lookup returns CDR1 SEHNR and CDR2 FQNEAQ (reference sequence). V lost 0 bases to trimming and J lost 8 bases, with 20 bases between them. CDR3 length equals 17 residues.

V gene TRBV14 combines with J gene TRBJ2-7; D remains unclear. Germline CDR1 is SGHDN and CDR2 is FVKESK. This CDR3 region has 12 residues. The CDR3 reads CASSQSTYEQYV. The DNA of the CDR3 is TGTGCCAGCAGCCAGTCCACCTATGAGCAGTACGTC.

The chain has TRBV4-3 and TRBJ2-3; D is uncertain. This CDR3 spans 15 amino acids. The V end lost 1 base, the J end lost 6 bases, and 14 bases lay between the germline ends. In germline, CDR1 is LGHNA, CDR2 YSLEER. CDR3 DNA sequence: TGCGCCAGCAGCCAAGCACGCGCGACGCAGGATACGCAGTATTTT. The encoded protein is CASSQARATQDTQYF.

The chain carries TRBV5-6 and TRBJ2-7; 7 bases fit TRBD1. Germline lookup yields CDR1 SGHDT and CDR2 YYEEEE. The CDR3 runs to 13 residues. The V gene end was trimmed by 4 bases and the J gene end by 6 bases; junction bases not matched to a gene: 7. The CDR3 region is CASSGQALGEQYV. In DNA form, the CDR3 reads TGTGCCAGCAGCGGACAGGCGTTGGGCGAGCAGTACGTC.

This clonotype was counted many times. The rearrangement links TRBV7-2 to TRBJ2-1; 7 bases are shared with TRBD2. This CDR3 is built from 20 residues. The germline V gene has CDR1 SGHTA and CDR2 FQGNSA. Trimming removed 5 bases from V and 0 bases from J; junction bases left unmatched: 19. The CDR3 region is CASSKMWDYWARSSYNEQFF. The CDR3 DNA reads as TGTGCCAGCAGCAAGATGTGGGACTACTGGGCCCGAAGCTCCTACAATGAGCAGTTCTTC.

This clonotype was counted a few times. The rearrangement uses TRBV4-1 and TRBJ2-7, with D perhaps matching TRBD1 or TRBD2 (6 bases each). The V gene's germline CDR1 is MGHRA and CDR2 YSYEKL. The CDR3 is 15 residues long. V lost 0 bases and J lost 2, with 11 bases in between. As DNA, the CDR3 is TGCGCCAGCAGCCAAGAGGGGGGCGCCCCCTACGAGCAGTACTTC. Its translation: CASSQEGGAPYEQYF.

There are many counts of this clonotype. The chain recombines TRBV6-2 or TRBV6-3 with TRBJ1-2, with TRBD1 matching over 8 bases. The V gene's germline CDR1 is MNHEY and CDR2 SVGEGT. This CDR3 comprises 14 residues. Trimming at V came to 2 bases and at J to 7 bases, leaving 6 bases not matched to a gene. The CDR3 nucleotides are TGTGCCAGCAGTTACCCTCGACAGGGGAGTGGCTACACCTTC. This codes for CASSYPRQGSGYTF.

DNA of the CDR3: TGTGCCAGCAGCTCCTCCCGGGACAGGGAGCAGTACTTC. It is translated as CASSSSRDREQYF. The chain joins TRBV7-2 to TRBJ2-7, with 8 bases identical to TRBD1. CDR3 length equals 13 residues. J was trimmed by 7 bases and V by 4 bases; bases with no gene match: 6. Germline V gene lookup returns CDR1 SGHTA and CDR2 FQGNSA.

Only a few counts were recorded for this clonotype. V and J are TRBV5-1 and TRBJ2-1; 7 positions agree with TRBD2. Germline CDR1 and CDR2: SGHRS and YFSETQ. Unmatched junction bases numbered 7, after V lost 2 bases and J lost 8 bases. This CDR3 spans 14 amino acids. The CDR3 here is CASSFGLGGDEQFF. The CDR3 DNA follows: TGCGCCAGCAGCTTCGGACTAGGCGGCGATGAGCAGTTCTTC.